This T cell receptor (beta chain) was found in a study of blood T cell repertoires in COVID-19. Background on the study: Samples representing acute and convalescent COVID-19 were sourced from the United States, Italy and Spain.

This CDR3 contains 11 residues. Deletions cut 8 bases from V and 8 bases from J, with 12 bases between. Germline lookup yields CDR1 MNHEY and CDR2 SVGAGI. This clone was seen only a few times. Assay: immunoSEQ multiplex PCR; the TCRdb copy retains only in-frame clones and omits some. Here the sample spans about 180,000 clones, around 77% being singletons. The chain carries TRBV6-5 and TRBJ1-1; D is uncertain. Sequenced material: peripheral blood. This TCR was sampled from a man in his 70s with active or convalescent COVID-19. In DNA form, the CDR3 reads TGTGCCAGCTCCAACGTCCGGGAAGCTTTCTTT. Protein: CASSNVREAFF.